The T cell receptor beta chain described here comes from a study of T cells in Graves' hyperthyroidism and ophthalmopathy. Regarding the study as a whole: Researchers found most expanded thyroid clonotypes above 0.001 in blood as well.

This clonotype was counted only a few times. Its target is unknown. It was RNA transcripts that yielded the amplified TCR beta CDR3 regions. RT-PCR in the first round (using the HTBI primer set) targeted the TCR CDR3. Using its own MiXCR run on the multiplex PCR reads, TCRdb lists one record per CDR3 protein. The table includes roughly 800,000 distinct CDR3 sequences, around 39% detected once. Germline lookup yields CDR1 SGHNT and CDR2 YYREEE (reference sequence). Trimming pared 2 bases from V and 1 base from J, leaving 9 bases between. The CDR3 has 15 residues. Clinical symptoms, serum thyroxine and TRAb, thyroid ultrasound and orbital computed tomography were used for the diagnoses. From roughly 10 ml of fresh peripheral blood, PBMCs were isolated.

The specimen sequenced was blood. The chain uses TRBV5-4 and TRBJ2-2; tentatively, D is TRBD2 (5 bases). This clonotype was sampled from a man between 18 and 35 years old with Graves' hyperthyroidism. The CDR3, as DNA: TGTGCCAGCAGCTTTGAGGGTCTGAACACCGGGGAGCTGTTTTTT. Residues: CASSFEGLNTGELFF.